What follows is one T cell receptor beta chain and its context. In the PCR, 60 Vbeta and 13 Jbeta primers were used. The assay was immunoSEQ multiplex PCR, and TCRdb's table has in-frame clones only and misses some. The repertoire includes approximately 150,000 clones, 77% of them detected once, and 1.5% to 2% sits in the top ten. The data originate from a study of cytomegalovirus exposure and HLA in healthy donors. Sequencing used PBMCs. The TCR comes from a woman in her thirties in good health and CMV-seronegative.

The CDR3 loop reads CASSQGGGSYEQYF. The CDR3 nucleotides are TGTGCCAGCAGCCAAGGGGGGGGTTCCTACGAGCAGTACTTC. J is TRBJ2-7 and V is TRBV14, with TRBD2 matching over 7 bases. CDR3 size: 14 residues. Germline V lookup: CDR1 SGHDN, CDR2 FVKESK. J gave up 1 base and V 1 base, and 1 base lay outside the gene matches.